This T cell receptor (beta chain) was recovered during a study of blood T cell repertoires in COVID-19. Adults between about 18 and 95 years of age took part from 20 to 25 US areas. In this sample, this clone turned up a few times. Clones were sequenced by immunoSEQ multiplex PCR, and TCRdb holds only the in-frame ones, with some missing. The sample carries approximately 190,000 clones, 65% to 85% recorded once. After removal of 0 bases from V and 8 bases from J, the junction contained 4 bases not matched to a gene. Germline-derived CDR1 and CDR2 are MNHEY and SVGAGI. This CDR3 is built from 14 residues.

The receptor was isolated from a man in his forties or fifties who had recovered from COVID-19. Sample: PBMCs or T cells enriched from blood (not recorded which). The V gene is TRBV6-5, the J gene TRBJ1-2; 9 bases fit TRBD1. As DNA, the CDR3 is TGTGCCAGCAGTTACTCGGGACAGGGCTGGGGCTACACCTTC. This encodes CASSYSGQGWGYTF.